Sequencing of this T cell receptor (beta chain) was carried out in a study of patients and donors after allogeneic stem cell transplantation (dated by TCRdb to between 2020 and 2021). Concerning this clonotype itself: This clone's antigen is unknown. One base away there is no much larger clone; base qualities are not given.

Trimming at the junction amounts to 1 base on V and 2 bases on J, and the germline ends lie 13 bases apart. Inclusive of the bounding cysteine and phenylalanine, the CDR3 is 15 residues long. Solely the CDR3 DNA is kept, with 45 bases framed from the first base. The CDR1 and CDR2 encoded by the germline V gene are SQVTM and ANQGSEA. The protocol used for the library was RT-PCR. TCRdb lists the instrument as NextSeq 550. TCRdb cleaned the public reads at Q25 with fastp, built clones with MiXCR and kept in-frame beta chains. Each CDR3 protein gets just one entry, which takes the most common genes and DNA from the rows behind it. A total of 150,000 to 200,000 distinct CDR3 sequences appear in this sample, 30% of them only once. The ten biggest clones cover roughly 3% of the sample.

This receptor chain uses TRBV29-1 and TRBJ2-3; the D region is possibly TRBD1 or TRBD2, each matching across 6 bases. The sequencing sample was made of blood, either unsorted or a sorted T cell fraction (not recorded which). The TCR was taken from a human donor who was either an allogeneic HSCT recipient or a stem cell or donor lymphocyte infusion donor (not recorded which). It is not recorded whose cells these are; they may come from a transplant donor. The CDR3 reads as follows: CSVEVGGTFTDTQYF. The nucleotides are TGCAGCGTTGAAGTAGGGGGGACCTTCACAGATACGCAGTATTTT.